Listed below are T cell receptor beta chains from one sample, sequenced in a study of identical twins. TCRdb itself ran the 5' RACE reads through MiXCR, one entry per CDR3 protein. There are roughly 350,000 distinct CDR3 sequences in the sample; 10% to 15% occur only once, and about 7% lies in the top ten. The same sample was also used in a study of yellow fever vaccine responses in identical twins.

The sample was CD8+ T cells sorted from blood. The source of these receptors is a woman between 18 and 29 years old in good health. CDR3s include the opening cysteine and the closing phenylalanine or tryptophan. The D gene is left open where the match is weak. The size of a clone is reported for some rows only, either as once, few or many, or as a class for expanded clones.

TRBJ2-7,-,TRBV5-1,-,TGCGCCAGCAGCTATCCGGGGGACTCCTACGAGCAGTACTTC,CASSYPGDSYEQYF
TRBJ2-2,-,TRBV20-1,-,TGCAGTGCTAGAGGTCCCCTAGGCGGGGAGCTGTTTTTT,CSARGPLGGELFF
TRBJ2-1,-,TRBV12-3/TRBV12-4,many,TGTGCCAGCACCACGCTATGGGATGAGCAGTTCTTC,CASTTLWDEQFF
TRBJ1-1,-,TRBV5-6,many,TGTGCCAGCAGCTTGGGAGGGAGCACTGAAGCTTTCTTT,CASSLGGSTEAFF
TRBJ2-3,-,TRBV2,many,TGTGCCAGCGGAGCGTTTGAGACGGAGAGCACAGATACGCAGTATTTT,CASGAFETESTDTQYF
TRBJ2-7,-,TRBV11-2,-,TGTGCCAGCAGCTTAGAATCGACAACTTCAACCTACGAGCAGTACTTC,CASSLESTTSTYEQYF
TRBJ2-7,TRBD1,TRBV5-4,-,TGTGCCAGCAGCTCCGCGGGACAGGCGGGCGAGCAGTACTTC,CASSSAGQAGEQYF
TRBJ2-2,TRBD2,TRBV5-1,few,TGCGCCAGCAGCCCGGGACTAGCGGGGGGAACTACCGGGGAGCTGTTTTTT,CASSPGLAGGTTGELFF
TRBJ2-7,-,TRBV27,few,TGTGCCAGCAGTTTAATGGGGGAGGAATCCTACGAGCAGTACTTC,CASSLMGEESYEQYF
TRBJ2-1,-,TRBV12-3/TRBV12-4,few,TGTGCCAGCAGTTTAACCTTTGCGTTCTACAATGAGCAGTTCTTC,CASSLTFAFYNEQFF
TRBJ1-1,-,TRBV5-1,-,TGCGCCAGCAGCTTGGACGGCGAATACACTGAAGCTTTCTTT,CASSLDGEYTEAFF
TRBJ1-2,-,TRBV29-1,few,TGCAGCGTTGTCTGGGCATCCCACGGACATGGCTACACCTTC,CSVVWASHGHGYTF
TRBJ1-2,-,TRBV7-8,few,TGTGCCAGCAGCTTAGCGTCCGGCAGTGCGGGGGGCTACACCTTC,CASSLASGSAGGYTF
TRBJ2-7,-,TRBV11-2,-,TGTGCCAGCAGCTTAGGGTTAATGGACACCCTCTACGAGCAGTACTTC,CASSLGLMDTLYEQYF
TRBJ2-7,TRBD1,TRBV4-1,many,TGCGCCAGCAGCCAAGTCACAGGGGCCACCTACGAGCAGTACTTC,CASSQVTGATYEQYF
TRBJ2-1,-,TRBV13,-,TGTGCCAGCAGCTTAGAGGGAGACGGGGAGCAGTTCTTC,CASSLEGDGEQFF
TRBJ2-1,-,TRBV20-1,-,TGCAGTGCTAGAGATCTCGAGTTGATTGAGCAGTTCTTC,CSARDLELIEQFF
TRBJ2-5,-,TRBV12-3/TRBV12-4,few,TGTGCCAGCTGTTTAGGCTTGGCTAGCGGAGCGACAGGAGAGACCCAGTACTTC,CASCLGLASGATGETQYF
TRBJ2-3,-,TRBV28,-,TGTGCCAGCAGTTTTAACCAGGCTGGGTCAAGCACAGATACGCAGTATTTT,CASSFNQAGSSTDTQYF
TRBJ2-5,-,TRBV5-1,few,TGCGCCAGCAGCTTGGCTCCGGCGGGGCGAAAGTTATTCCAAGAGACCCAGTACTTC,CASSLAPAGRKLFQETQYF
TRBJ2-5,-,TRBV15,-,TGTGTCACCAGCAGAGAGCAGCAAGAGACCCAGTACTTC,CVTSREQQETQYF
TRBJ1-6,TRBD1,TRBV10-2,-,TGCGCCAGCAGTGAGATGACAGGGCTAAATTCGGCCCTCCACTTT,CASSEMTGLNSALHF
TRBJ2-7,TRBD1,TRBV20-1,-,TGCAGTGCTAGTTGGACAGGTTTTGCCTACGAGCAGTACTTC,CSASWTGFAYEQYF
TRBJ2-1,TRBD1,TRBV6-2/TRBV6-3,few,TGTGCCAGCAGTTACTGGACAGGCCCAATATCAAGGTACAATGAGCAGTTCTTC,CASSYWTGPISRYNEQFF
TRBJ2-7,TRBD1,TRBV6-5,-,TGTGCCAGCAGTTACGCCGACAGGGGAGCGGAGTACGAGCAGTACTTC,CASSYADRGAEYEQYF
TRBJ2-1,TRBD1,TRBV14,few,TGTGCCAGCAGCCGGGACAGGGCTTACAATGAGCAGTTCTTC,CASSRDRAYNEQFF
TRBJ2-1,-,TRBV12-3/TRBV12-4,few,TGTGCCAGCAGTTTAGGTCCGACGGGGTTTCTTTACAATGAGCAGTTCTTC,CASSLGPTGFLYNEQFF
TRBJ2-3,-,TRBV11-2,many,TGTGCCAGCAGCGTAGTGGACCCCGATACGCAGTATTTT,CASSVVDPDTQYF
TRBJ2-2,-,TRBV29-1,many,TGCAGCGTTGAAGATCCGGAACGGGGCGGTAACACCGGGGAGCTGTTTTTT,CSVEDPERGGNTGELFF
TRBJ1-3,-,TRBV12-3/TRBV12-4,many,TGTGCCAGCAGTTTCGTCGTAGGACTCAGCTCTGGAAACACCATATATTTT,CASSFVVGLSSGNTIYF
TRBJ2-5,-,TRBV5-1,many,TGCGCCAGCAGCTTGAATGGACAAGAAGAGACCCAGTACTTC,CASSLNGQEETQYF
TRBJ2-7,TRBD1,TRBV7-9,many,TGTGCCAGCAGCTTAAGGACAGGCGACGCCTACGAGCAGTACTTC,CASSLRTGDAYEQYF
TRBJ2-1,-,TRBV3-1,few,TGTGCCAGCAGCCAAGTTAATGATGAGCAGTTCTTC,CASSQVNDEQFF
TRBJ2-7,-,TRBV20-1,-,TGCAGTGCTAGAGATCGACACAGCTCCTACGAGCAGTACTTC,CSARDRHSSYEQYF
TRBJ2-3,-,TRBV29-1,many,TGCAGCGTTGAAGCGGGGGACAGCTACACAGATACGCAGTATTTT,CSVEAGDSYTDTQYF
TRBJ2-1,-,TRBV3-1,few,TGTGCCAGCAGCCGGGGGGATGTCAATGAGCAGTTCTTC,CASSRGDVNEQFF
TRBJ1-3,-,TRBV10-3,many,TGTGCCATCAGTGAGTCAGCAGGTCGAGGAAACACCATATATTTT,CAISESAGRGNTIYF
TRBJ2-3,TRBD2,TRBV6-1,few,TGTGCCAGCAGTGAATTCGCCCTAGCGGAAGTCACAGATACGCAGTATTTT,CASSEFALAEVTDTQYF
TRBJ2-3,-,TRBV6-1,few,TGTGCCAGCAGTGACGGGGATTCCACAGATACGCAGTATTTT,CASSDGDSTDTQYF
TRBJ2-1,-,TRBV5-6,-,TGTGCCAGCAGCTTGGATCTAGGGGGGTATGAGCAGTTCTTC,CASSLDLGGYEQFF
TRBJ2-2,-,TRBV2,many,TGTGCCAGCAGTTTCGCTGGGATCACCGGGGAGCTGTTTTTT,CASSFAGITGELFF
TRBJ2-2,-,TRBV7-9,-,TGTGCCAGCAGCTTACTCTCAGCTAACACCGGGGAGCTGTTTTTT,CASSLLSANTGELFF
TRBJ1-1,-,TRBV3-1,-,TGTGCCAGCAGCCAAGATCGGGGTGAAGCTTTCTTT,CASSQDRGEAFF
TRBJ2-1,TRBD1,TRBV7-6,-,TGTGCCAGCAGTACACAGGGGCAGAGCTCCTACAATGAGCAGTTCTTC,CASSTQGQSSYNEQFF
TRBJ2-1,TRBD2,TRBV9,few,TGTGCCAGCAGCTCGAGGACTAGCGGAAGCTCCTACAATGAGCAGTTCTTC,CASSSRTSGSSYNEQFF
TRBJ2-2,-,TRBV7-7,few,TGTGCCAGCAGCTTGGGACTCGATTTCACCGGGGAGCTGTTTTTT,CASSLGLDFTGELFF
TRBJ2-1,TRBD1,TRBV4-1,many,TGCGCCAGCAGCGTCGGCTATCAGGGGGCCTTCTACAATGAGCAGTTCTTC,CASSVGYQGAFYNEQFF
TRBJ2-2,TRBD2,TRBV12-3/TRBV12-4,many,TGTGCCAGCAGAACACTAGCGGGGGGGCCGAACACCGGGGAGCTGTTTTTT,CASRTLAGGPNTGELFF
TRBJ2-3,TRBD2,TRBV7-9,few,TGTGCCAGCAGACCGCATAGCGGGAGCCCCCCAGATACGCAGTATTTT,CASRPHSGSPPDTQYF
TRBJ2-5,TRBD2,TRBV28,-,TGTGCCAGCAGTTCCCCTCACCTCGGACTAGCGGGGCAAGAGACCCAGTACTTC,CASSSPHLGLAGQETQYF
TRBJ1-1,TRBD1,TRBV19,-,TGTGCCAGTAGTTCATGGACAGGAGAAGCTTTCTTT,CASSSWTGEAFF
TRBJ2-3,-,TRBV12-3/TRBV12-4,few,TGTGCCAGCAGTTTTTCGCTCGCTCCCGATACGCAGTATTTT,CASSFSLAPDTQYF
TRBJ2-2,-,TRBV7-9,many,TGTGCCAGCAGCTTAGAACCCGGGGAGCTGTTTTTT,CASSLEPGELFF